This T cell receptor (beta chain) was observed in a study of identical twins. This clonotype was counted only a few times. TCRdb re-analysed the 5' RACE reads in MiXCR, keeping a single row per CDR3 protein. The table lists some 320,000 distinct CDR3 sequences, around an eighth of them singletons. Trimming removed 5 bases at V and 3 bases at J, with 11 bases between. Germline loops: CDR1 SGHRS, CDR2 YFSETQ. This CDR3 contains 13 residues. The same data also went into a second study, on yellow fever vaccine responses in identical twins.

The chain is built from TRBV5-1 and TRBJ1-2, with D maybe TRBD1 (5 bases). The specimen was CD8+ T cells sorted from blood. The source of this sequence is a woman aged 18-35 years in good health. CDR3: CASRRGADYGYTF. In DNA, the CDR3 is TGCGCCAGCAGGCGAGGGGCAGACTATGGCTACACCTTC.